These 7 T cell receptor beta chains came from one sample sequenced in a study of T cell repertoires in cytomegalovirus infection. These receptors have no identified antigens. TCRdb reprocessed the reads via MiXCR and lists one record per CDR3 protein. This table has 80,000 or so distinct CDR3 sequences, about 24% appearing once. The sequenced sample was CD8+ T cells from cultured PBMCs, obtained from culture after CMV antigen stimulation. These receptors all stem from a human donor in good health (CMV status not recorded). Some clones in this sample may be carry-over from other donors' samples.

The chain carries TRBV2 and TRBJ2-5, with D possibly called TRBD1 or TRBD2 (5 bases each). V lost 3 bases to trimming and J lost 4 bases, with 12 bases between them. The CDR3 runs 14 residues. Germline V lookup: CDR1 SNHLY, CDR2 FYNNEI. This chain's CDR3 is CASSERGGGETQYF. The CDR3 nucleotides read TGTGCCAGCAGTGAGAGGGGCGGCGGAGAGACCCAGTACTTC.

The J gene is TRBJ2-5, the V gene TRBV12-3 or TRBV12-4; D is possibly TRBD1 (6 bases). V dropped 6 bases and J dropped 3 bases, with 17 bases sitting between them. There are 15 residues in the CDR3. CDR3 coding DNA: TGTGCCAGCAGCCCCTATGGACAGACAAAAGAGACCCAGTACTTC. This codes for CASSPYGQTKETQYF.

The CDR3 spells CASSQELNQPQHF. CDR3 bases: TGCGCCAGCAGCCAAGAACTCAATCAGCCCCAGCATTTT. The rearrangement uses TRBV4-1 and TRBJ1-5; no definite D call. With 0 bases removed from V and 3 bases from J, the gap between germline ends came to 3 bases. This CDR3 comprises 13 residues. Germline assignment: CDR1 MGHRA and CDR2 YSYEKL.

The J gene is TRBJ2-5, the V gene TRBV9; the match to TRBD2 covers 7 bases. Germline CDR1 reads SGDLS; CDR2 reads YYNGEE. The CDR3 spans 15 residues. With 2 bases clipped from V and 3 bases from J, the junction kept 7 bases outside the gene matches. CDR3 sequence reads: CASSVAGSGEETQYF. The DNA of the CDR3 is TGTGCCAGCAGCGTCGCGGGAAGCGGGGAAGAGACCCAGTACTTC.

This chain connects TRBV7-2 to TRBJ1-5; D may be TRBD1 (5 bases). V was pared by 6 bases and J by 9 bases, with 12 bases between. Germline CDR1 is SGHTA and CDR2 is FQGNSA. The CDR3 extends over 12 amino acids. The CDR3 here is CASSLPGRPQHF. CDR3 nucleotides: TGTGCCAGCAGTCTGCCAGGGCGGCCCCAGCATTTT.

This clonotype was counted many times. J is TRBJ2-3 and V is TRBV12-3 or TRBV12-4, with TRBD1 as a possible D gene (6 bases). The CDR3 spans 17 residues. V was clipped by 0 bases and J by 3 bases, with 16 bases between them. CDR3 sequence: CASSLALGGSGTDTQYF. Written as DNA, the CDR3 is TGTGCCAGCAGTTTAGCGTTAGGGGGATCAGGAACAGATACGCAGTATTTT.

On this clonotype: A much larger clone sits a single nucleotide away, making a read error possible. This chain joins TRBV7-6 and TRBJ2-1; possibly TRBD1 for D (6 bases). The CDR3 sequence is 16 residues long. Germline V gene data show CDR1 as SGHVS and CDR2 as FNYEAQ. CDR3 amino acids: CVSSLAQGPPNNEQFF. CDR3 coding DNA: TGTGTCAGCAGCTTAGCTCAGGGGCCCCCTAACAATGAGCAGTTCTTC. The variable domain in full, completed from reference TRBV7-6 and TRBJ2-1, reads GAGVSQSPRYKVTKRGQDVALRCDPISGHVSLYWYRQALGQGPEFLTYFNYEAQQDKSGLPNDRFSAERPEGSISTLTIQRTEQRDSAMYRCVSSLAQGPPNNEQFFGPGTRLTVL.